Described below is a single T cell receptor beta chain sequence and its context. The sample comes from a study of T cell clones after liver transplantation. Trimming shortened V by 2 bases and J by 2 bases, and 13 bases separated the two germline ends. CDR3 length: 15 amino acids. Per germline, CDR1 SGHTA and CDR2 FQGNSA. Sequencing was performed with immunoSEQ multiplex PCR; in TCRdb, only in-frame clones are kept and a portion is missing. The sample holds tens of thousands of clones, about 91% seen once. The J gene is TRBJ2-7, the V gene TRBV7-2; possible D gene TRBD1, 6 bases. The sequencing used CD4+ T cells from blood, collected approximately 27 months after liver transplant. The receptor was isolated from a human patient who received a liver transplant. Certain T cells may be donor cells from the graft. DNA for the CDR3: TGTGCCAGCAGCTTAATGGGGGCCGGAGCCTACGAGCAGTACTTC. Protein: CASSLMGAGAYEQYF.